This T cell receptor (beta chain) was sequenced for a study of T cell repertoires in ileal Crohn's disease. Looking at the study overall: Thiopurines (about twelve) or anti-TNF agents (roughly 17) were given postoperatively to about half. Study-level findings and limits: Mucosal expansions were suggested to be mainly CD8 T cells.

With regard to this clone: Antigen: not known.

The V gene lost 4 bases and the J gene lost 3 bases, with 19 bases spanning the gap. The CDR3 totals 16 residues. Germline CDR1 is SGHVS and CDR2 is FNYEAQ. Libraries were prepared by immunoSEQ multiplex PCR; TCRdb keeps only in-frame clonotypes and omits some of them. The table includes about 14,000 clones, around 78% detected once. Eligibility required adulthood, ileal or ileocolonic Crohn's disease and indicated ileocolonic resection. This sequence originates from an adult with Crohn's disease. This chain connects TRBV7-6 to TRBJ2-7; TRBD2 is a possible D gene (5 bases). The sequenced sample was ileal tissue. DNA for the CDR3: TGTGCCAGCAGCTCCACCCGTCTAGCTCCTAGCTACGAGCAGTACTTC. As protein: CASSSTRLAPSYEQYF. The whole variable domain, remainder taken from reference TRBV7-6 and TRBJ2-7, is GAGVSQSPRYKVTKRGQDVALRCDPISGHVSLYWYRQALGQGPEFLTYFNYEAQQDKSGLPNDRFSAERPEGSISTLTIQRTEQRDSAMYRCASSSTRLAPSYEQYFGPGTRLTVT.